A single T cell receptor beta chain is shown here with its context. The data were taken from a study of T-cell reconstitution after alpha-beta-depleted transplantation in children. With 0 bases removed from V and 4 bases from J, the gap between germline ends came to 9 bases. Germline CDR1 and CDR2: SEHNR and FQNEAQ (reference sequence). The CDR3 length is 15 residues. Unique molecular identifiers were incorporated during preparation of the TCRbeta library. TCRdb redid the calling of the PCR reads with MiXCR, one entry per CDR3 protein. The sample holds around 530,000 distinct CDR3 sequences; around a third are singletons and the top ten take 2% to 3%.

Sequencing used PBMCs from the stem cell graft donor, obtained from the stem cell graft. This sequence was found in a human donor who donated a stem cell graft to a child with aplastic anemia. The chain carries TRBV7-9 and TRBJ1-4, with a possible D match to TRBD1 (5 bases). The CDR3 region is CASSLADKNNEKLFF. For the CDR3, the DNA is TGTGCCAGCAGCTTAGCGGACAAGAATAATGAAAAACTGTTTTTT. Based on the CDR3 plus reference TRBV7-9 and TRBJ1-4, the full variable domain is DTGVSQNPRHKITKRGQNVTFRCDPISEHNRLYWYRQTLGQGPEFLTYFQNEAQLEKSRLLSDRFSAERPKGSFSTLEIQRTEQGDSAMYLCASSLADKNNEKLFFGSGTQLSVL.